This TCR beta chain was profiled in a study of technical replicates of blood from several donors. This clone was detected only once. Here immunoSEQ multiplex PCR was the method, and the copy in TCRdb shows in-frame clones only, minus some. The data contain 45,000 to 55,000 clones, 94% of them singletons. CDR1 and CDR2 from the germline V gene are SGHAT and FQNNGV. The V gene end was trimmed by 4 bases and the J gene end by 5 bases; junction bases not matched to a gene: 10. The CDR3 runs to 15 residues. The rearrangement joins TRBV11-2 to TRBJ2-7; 8 bases fit TRBD1. The sequenced material came from T cells isolated from PBMCs. The clonotype comes from a human donor in good health. CDR3 bases: TGTGCCAGCAGCTCTAGGAGGACAGGGCGGAACGAGCAGTACTTC. The encoded protein is CASSSRRTGRNEQYF.